This entry lists 32 T cell receptor beta chains sequenced from one sample in a study of T cells in Graves' hyperthyroidism and ophthalmopathy. The TCR beta CDR3 regions underwent amplification using RNA transcripts as the source. Carried out on the TCR CDR3, a first-round RT-PCR used the HTBI primer set. Using its own MiXCR run on the multiplex PCR reads, TCRdb lists one record per CDR3 protein. There are 270,000 or so distinct CDR3 sequences in the sample; 15% occur only once, and 30% lies in the top ten. Sequenced input: blood. The origin of the receptors is a woman between 45 and 65 years old with Graves' hyperthyroidism that later progressed to Graves' ophthalmopathy.

This rearrangement joins TRBV19 to TRBJ1-1; D might be TRBD1 (6 bases). V dropped 3 bases and J dropped 1 base, with 6 bases sitting between them. The CDR3 covers 13 residues. Germline assignment: CDR1 LNHDA and CDR2 SQIVND (reference sequence). CDR3 region: CASSIRGNTEAFF. In nucleotides, the CDR3 is TGTGCCAGTAGTATCAGGGGGAACACTGAAGCTTTCTTT.

The chain employs TRBV28 and TRBJ2-7; 7 nucleotides agree with TRBD2. V was clipped by 2 bases and J by 2 bases; unmatched bases: 6. The V gene's germline CDR1 is MDHEN and CDR2 SYDVKM. The CDR3 sequence is 15 residues long. In DNA form, the CDR3 reads TGTGCCAGCAGTTTACCCGGGAGGCCTACCTACGAGCAGTACTTC. Residues: CASSLPGRPTYEQYF.

This clonotype appeared many times. This chain links TRBV27 with TRBJ2-7; 7 bases are a match to TRBD1. The CDR3 runs to 16 residues. The junction had 8 bases not matched to a gene; V was cut back by 0 bases and J by 3 bases. Germline assignment: CDR1 MNHEY and CDR2 SMNVEV (reference sequence). The CDR3 coding sequence is TGTGCCAGCAGTTTATCATTCAGGGGGTGGAACTACGAGCAGTACTTC. It codes for CASSLSFRGWNYEQYF.

In its sample, this clonotype was seen many times. The chain links TRBV20-1 to TRBJ1-1, with D tentatively TRBD1 (5 bases). The CDR3 loop spans 13 amino acids. CDR1 is DFQATT and CDR2 is SNEGSKA in the germline V gene (reference sequence). V lost 1 base to trimming and J lost 4 bases, with 10 bases between them. CDR3 residues: CSARVTGGTEAFF. The CDR3 DNA is TGCAGTGCTAGAGTTACGGGGGGCACTGAAGCTTTCTTT.

The sample holds many counts of this clonotype. This sequence joins TRBV28 and TRBJ1-2; 10 nucleotides agree with TRBD1. Germline values: CDR1 MDHEN, CDR2 SYDVKM. After removal of 2 bases from V and 5 bases from J, the junction contained 2 bases not matched to a gene. CDR3 length: 14 residues. The CDR3 sequence: CASSLPGQGYGYTF. CDR3 nucleotides: TGTGCCAGCAGTTTACCGGGACAGGGGTATGGCTACACCTTC.

This clonotype was recorded at least ten times. The chain joins TRBV12-3 or TRBV12-4 to TRBJ1-5, with D hard to call. The length of the CDR3 is 12 residues. Trimming stripped 7 bases from V and 6 bases from J, with 10 bases between. This CDR3 reads CASMVGGQPQHF. CDR3 coding DNA: TGTGCCAGCATGGTAGGAGGTCAGCCCCAGCATTTT.

This clonotype has just a few counts. This chain links TRBV5-6 with TRBJ2-5; the D gene is possibly TRBD1 (5 bases). Trimming left V 4 bases short and J 8 bases short, with 15 bases between. Germline V CDR1 and CDR2: SGHDT, YYEEEE. The CDR3 contains 13 residues. The CDR3 DNA sequence: TGTGCCAGCAGCATGGGGCTTCTTGGTACCCAGTACTTC. It specifies CASSMGLLGTQYF.

V is TRBV5-1 and J is TRBJ1-5, with D maybe TRBD1 (5 bases). CDR3 length equals 14 residues. V lost 2 bases to trimming and J lost 6 bases, with 12 bases between them. CDR1 and CDR2 from the germline V gene are SGHRS and YFSETQ. CDR3: CASSFVGGGQPQHF. CDR3 DNA: TGCGCCAGCAGCTTTGTTGGGGGAGGTCAGCCCCAGCATTTT.

This clonotype was counted at least ten times. J is TRBJ2-5 and V is TRBV30; D remains ambiguous. CDR1 is GTSNPN and CDR2 is SVGIG in the germline V gene (reference sequence). Trimming removed 2 bases at V and 5 bases at J, with 9 bases between. CDR3 size: 12 residues. The CDR3 DNA follows: TGTGCCTGGAGTATCCAGGTGGAGACCCAGTACTTC. Protein sequence: CAWSIQVETQYF.

In its sample, this clonotype was seen many times. The genes are TRBV6-4 and TRBJ2-7; D not resolved. Germline values: CDR1 MRHNA, CDR2 SNTAGT. V was clipped by 7 bases and J by 7 bases, with 14 bases between them. The CDR3 covers 12 residues. The CDR3 DNA reads as TGTGCCAGCAAGACGCCCTCATGGGAGCAGTACTTC. It translates to CASKTPSWEQYF.

This clonotype was picked up one time. This may come from a read error, since a much larger clone is one base off. The chain recombines TRBV5-5 with TRBJ2-2; D call uncertain. Germline CDR1 SGHKS, CDR2 YYEKEE (reference sequence). This CDR3 has 17 amino acids. Deletions cut 0 bases from V and 4 bases from J, with 16 bases between. In DNA form, the CDR3 reads TGTGCCAGCAGCTTGGATCCCCCCCACGCGAGCACCGGGGAGCTGTTTTTT. Translated, it gives CASSLDPPHASTGELFF.

This clonotype was seen at least ten times. V gene TRBV10-3 combines with J gene TRBJ2-6; tentatively, D is TRBD1 (5 bases). Deletions cut 4 bases from V and 3 bases from J, with 7 bases between. CDR1 is ENHRY, CDR2 SYGVKD, per germline. This CDR3 contains 14 residues. The CDR3 is CAISAGYGANVLTF. DNA of the CDR3: TGTGCCATCAGTGCAGGGTATGGGGCCAACGTCCTGACTTTC.

The rearrangement links TRBV5-1 to TRBJ1-1; 9 bases match TRBD1. Germline CDR1 reads SGHRS; CDR2 reads YFSETQ. The trim removed 2 bases at V and 6 bases at J, leaving 5 bases unmatched. The CDR3 sequence is 14 residues long. CDR3 sequence reads: CASSFNDRGAEAFF. CDR3 nucleotides: TGCGCCAGCAGCTTCAATGACAGGGGGGCTGAAGCTTTCTTT.

In its sample, this clonotype was seen many times. V usage is TRBV27 and J usage is TRBJ2-6; no definite D call. Germline V gene sequence: CDR1 MNHEY, CDR2 SMNVEV (reference sequence). CDR3 length equals 16 residues. V was cut by 3 bases and J by 0 bases, with 9 bases left in between. The CDR3 DNA is TGTGCCAGCAGTTTCACCTACCACTCTGGGGCCAACGTCCTGACTTTC. This gives the protein CASSFTYHSGANVLTF.

The V gene is TRBV6-1, the J gene TRBJ1-2; weak D call: TRBD1 (6 bases). CDR1 is MNHNS and CDR2 is SASEGT in the germline V gene. V lost 10 bases to trimming and J lost 7 bases, with 28 bases between them. The CDR3 has 16 residues. The CDR3 here is CATTLAGGEGAGGYTF. Written as DNA, the CDR3 is TGTGCCACCACCCTGGCGGGGGGCGAGGGAGCCGGTGGCTACACCTTC.

This clonotype was seen many times. This chain uses TRBV28 with TRBJ1-2; a possible D gene is TRBD1 (6 bases). This CDR3 region has 17 residues. V was pared by 10 bases and J by 4 bases, with 28 bases between. The germline V gene encodes CDR1 MDHEN and CDR2 SYDVKM. CDR3 in amino acids: CATIPAGTLNRSYGYTF. The CDR3 nucleotides read TGTGCCACCATCCCCGCCGGGACATTAAATAGGAGCTATGGCTACACCTTC.

The chain recombines TRBV6-6 with TRBJ1-1, with unresolved D. This CDR3 is 14 amino acids long. Trimming shortened V by 0 bases and J by 5 bases, and 10 bases separated the two germline ends. Germline V gives CDR1 MNHNY, CDR2 SVGAGI (reference sequence). Written as DNA, the CDR3 is TGTGCCAGCAGTTACTCTGGGTATGGGACTGAAGCTTTCTTT. Its translation is CASSYSGYGTEAFF.

This clonotype was detected many times. V gene TRBV24-1 combines with J gene TRBJ1-2, with 8 nucleotides matching TRBD1. Trimming removed 4 bases from V and 3 bases from J; junction bases left unmatched: 6. The CDR3 sequence is 15 residues long. Germline loops: CDR1 KGHDR, CDR2 SFDVKD. The DNA for the CDR3 is TGTGCCACCAGTGACCCCGGGACAGGAGACTATGGCTACACCTTC. Translation: CATSDPGTGDYGYTF.

In its sample, this clonotype was seen many times. V and J are TRBV12-3 or TRBV12-4 and TRBJ2-7; D unclear. CDR3 length: 15 residues. The germline V and J ends were trimmed by 7 bases and 5 bases, with 21 bases remaining between them. The CDR3 nucleotides read TGTGCCAGCACCCCGTCGGACCCGAGTCTGCACGAGCAGTACTTC. Translating gives CASTPSDPSLHEQYF.

The V and J genes are TRBV5-4 and TRBJ2-3; D remains unclear. The V and J ends lost 1 base and 4 bases respectively, with 10 bases between them. Germline assignment: CDR1 SGHNT and CDR2 YYREEE (reference sequence). This CDR3 contains 14 residues. The CDR3 bases are TGTGCCAGCAGCTTGTTCAAAGGCTCAGATACGCAGTATTTT. Amino acid sequence: CASSLFKGSDTQYF.

CDR3 coding DNA: TGCGCCAGCAGTGGATCGGGTTGGAATGAGCAGTTCTTC. Translating gives CASSGSGWNEQFF. This rearrangement joins TRBV10-1 to TRBJ2-1; no reliable D call. The V end was cut by 4 bases, the J end by 7 bases, with 11 bases between. The CDR3 consists of 13 residues. Germline V gene sequence: CDR1 WNHNN, CDR2 SYGVQD (reference sequence).

The chain has TRBV4-2 and TRBJ1-5, with D maybe TRBD1 (6 bases). The CDR3 runs to 15 residues. The V and J ends lost 0 bases and 7 bases respectively, with 13 bases between them. Germline V gene sequence: CDR1 LGHNA, CDR2 YNFKEQ. The CDR3 DNA reads TGTGCCAGCAGCCAAGATCAGGGACAACGGCAGCCCCAGCATTTT. This translates into CASSQDQGQRQPQHF.

This clonotype was found many times. This sequence joins TRBV27 and TRBJ1-2, with 7 bases aligning to TRBD1. CDR1 and CDR2 from the germline V gene are MNHEY and SMNVEV (reference sequence). CDR3 length equals 15 residues. V shed 0 bases, J shed 7 bases, and the junction held 8 bases outside the gene matches. CDR3 in amino acids: CASSLSKTGLGGYTF. Here the CDR3 DNA reads TGTGCCAGCAGTTTATCCAAGACAGGGTTGGGTGGCTACACCTTC.

This clonotype was counted many times. The chain couples TRBV7-9 to TRBJ2-2; a weak D match, TRBD1 (6 bases). CDR1 SEHNR and CDR2 FQNEAQ come from the germline V gene (reference sequence). Trimming removed 5 bases at V and 1 base at J, with 11 bases between. The CDR3 contains 15 residues. The CDR3 reads CASSRDRLNTGELFF. The DNA of the CDR3 is TGTGCCAGCAGCCGAGACAGGCTGAACACCGGGGAGCTGTTTTTT.

This clonotype was detected many times. The V and J genes are TRBV7-9 and TRBJ1-1; weak D call: TRBD1 (5 bases). Trimming took 3 bases from V and 10 from J, leaving 12 bases between them. From germline, CDR1 is SEHNR and CDR2 FQNEAQ (reference sequence). The CDR3 contains 12 residues. Here the CDR3 DNA reads TGTGCCAGCAGCTTCCTAGTAGGGGTAGCTTTCTTT. This gives the protein CASSFLVGVAFF.

This clonotype occurred many times. V gene TRBV7-6 combines with J gene TRBJ2-1; 10 bases fit TRBD2. Germline-derived CDR1 and CDR2 are SGHVS and FNYEAQ. Trimming removed 0 bases from V and 4 bases from J; junction bases left unmatched: 18. The CDR3 is made up of 21 amino acids. The DNA of the CDR3 is TGTGCCAGCAGCTTAGCTCCCCCCGGGACTAGCGAGTGGGGTCCATACAATGAGCAGTTCTTC. Protein: CASSLAPPGTSEWGPYNEQFF.

Many counts were recorded for this clonotype. The gene calls are TRBV11-2 and TRBJ1-2; tentatively, D is TRBD1 (6 bases). The CDR3 is 14 residues long. Trimming took 5 bases from V and 0 from J, leaving 10 bases between them. Germline-derived CDR1 and CDR2 are SGHAT and FQNNGV. CDR3 sequence (DNA): TGTGCCAGCAGCGCGAGGGGGGCTAACTATGGCTACACCTTC. Translating gives CASSARGANYGYTF.

This rearrangement joins TRBV5-1 to TRBJ1-2; 9 bases are shared with TRBD1. The J segment lost 8 bases and the V segment lost 1 base, leaving 12 bases of the junction unmatched. The CDR3 length is 16 residues. CDR1 is SGHRS, CDR2 YFSETQ, per germline. The CDR3: CASSLNPTGGLMGYTF. CDR3 nucleotide sequence: TGCGCCAGCAGCTTGAACCCCACAGGGGGCCTTATGGGCTACACCTTC.

Many counts were recorded for this clonotype. The chain couples TRBV7-3 to TRBJ1-2, with D possibly being TRBD1 (5 bases). V gave up 4 bases and J gave up 8 bases, with 14 bases separating them. Germline V CDR1 and CDR2: SGHTA, FQGTGA. The CDR3 sequence is 13 residues long. CDR3 bases: TGTGCCAGCAGCTCGAGCGGGGGTGACGGCTACACCTTC. It is translated as CASSSSGGDGYTF.

In its sample, this clonotype is medium-sized. V is TRBV27 and J is TRBJ2-5; 12 positions agree with TRBD1. The V gene end was trimmed by 5 bases and the J gene end by 5 bases; junction bases not matched to a gene: 6. Germline CDR1 and CDR2: MNHEY and SMNVEV (reference sequence). This CDR3 comprises 15 residues. The CDR3 sequence: CASSPGTGGAETQYF. CDR3 in DNA: TGTGCCAGCAGTCCTGGGACAGGGGGCGCCGAGACCCAGTACTTC.

This clonotype has more than one count but fewer than ten. CDR3 coding DNA: TGCGCCAGCAGCTTGGCGGGGGGCGCGTCGTACGAGCAGTACTTC. This gives the protein CASSLAGGASYEQYF. This sequence joins TRBV5-1 and TRBJ2-7, with D possibly TRBD2 on 7 matching bases. Germline CDR1 SGHRS, CDR2 YFSETQ. The V and J ends lost 0 bases and 4 bases respectively, with 14 bases between them. The CDR3 consists of 15 residues.

The table lists this clonotype with many counts. In DNA form, the CDR3 reads TGTGCCACCAATATGGACAAGGATGAAGAGACCCAGTACTTC. Its translation: CATNMDKDEETQYF. The chain has TRBV15 and TRBJ2-5; possibly TRBD1 for D (5 bases). The germline V and J ends were trimmed by 7 bases and 3 bases, with 15 bases remaining between them. CDR1 LNHNV and CDR2 YYDKDF come from the germline V gene (reference sequence). The CDR3 is 14 amino acids.